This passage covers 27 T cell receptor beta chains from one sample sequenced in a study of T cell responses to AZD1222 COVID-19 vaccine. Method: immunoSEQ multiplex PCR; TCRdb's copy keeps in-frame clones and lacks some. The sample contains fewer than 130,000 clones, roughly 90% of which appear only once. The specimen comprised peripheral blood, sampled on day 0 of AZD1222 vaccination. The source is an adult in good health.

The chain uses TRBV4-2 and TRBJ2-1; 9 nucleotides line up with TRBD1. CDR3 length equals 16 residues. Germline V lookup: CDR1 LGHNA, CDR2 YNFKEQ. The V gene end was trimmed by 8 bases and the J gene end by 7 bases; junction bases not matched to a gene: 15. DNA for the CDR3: TGTGCCAGCGCTAAAGGGGGGACAGGGACGGGGAATGAGCAGTTCTTC. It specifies CASAKGGTGTGNEQFF.

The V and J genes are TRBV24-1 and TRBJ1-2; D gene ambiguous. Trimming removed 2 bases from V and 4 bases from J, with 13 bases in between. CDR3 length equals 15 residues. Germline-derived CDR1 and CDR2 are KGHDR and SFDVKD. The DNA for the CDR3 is TGTGCCACCAGTGATTCAACAGTCGTCGGCTATGGCTACACCTTC. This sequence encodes CATSDSTVVGYGYTF.

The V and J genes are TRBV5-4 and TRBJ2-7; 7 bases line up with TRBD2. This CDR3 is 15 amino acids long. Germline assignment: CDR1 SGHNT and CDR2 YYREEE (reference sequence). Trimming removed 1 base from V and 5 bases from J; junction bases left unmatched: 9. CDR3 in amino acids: CASSLSGGRFNEQYF. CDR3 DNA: TGTGCCAGCAGCTTGTCGGGCGGGAGATTCAACGAGCAGTACTTC.

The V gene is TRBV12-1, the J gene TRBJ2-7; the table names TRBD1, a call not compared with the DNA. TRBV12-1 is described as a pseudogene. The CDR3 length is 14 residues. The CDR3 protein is CASSLTGNRYEQYF. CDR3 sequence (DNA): TGTGCCAGCAGCTTGACAGGGAATCGCTACGAGCAGTACTTC.

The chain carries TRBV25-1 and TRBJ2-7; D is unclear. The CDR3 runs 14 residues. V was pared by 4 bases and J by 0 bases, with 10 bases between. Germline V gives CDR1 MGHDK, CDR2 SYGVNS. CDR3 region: CASSAYSRSYEQYF. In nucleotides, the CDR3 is TGTGCCAGCAGTGCGTACAGCCGCTCCTACGAGCAGTACTTC.

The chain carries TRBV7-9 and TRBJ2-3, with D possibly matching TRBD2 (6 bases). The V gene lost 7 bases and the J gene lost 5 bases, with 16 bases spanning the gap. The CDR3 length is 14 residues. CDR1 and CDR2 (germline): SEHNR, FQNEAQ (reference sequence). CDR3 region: CASTLGGSGDTQYF. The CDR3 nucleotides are TGTGCCAGCACCCTCGGGGGATCTGGAGATACGCAGTATTTT. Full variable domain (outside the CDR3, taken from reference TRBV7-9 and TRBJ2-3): DTGVSQNPRHKITKRGQNVTFRCDPISEHNRLYWYRQTLGQGPEFLTYFQNEAQLEKSRLLSDRFSAERPKGSFSTLEIQRTEQGDSAMYLCASTLGGSGDTQYFGPGTRLTVL.

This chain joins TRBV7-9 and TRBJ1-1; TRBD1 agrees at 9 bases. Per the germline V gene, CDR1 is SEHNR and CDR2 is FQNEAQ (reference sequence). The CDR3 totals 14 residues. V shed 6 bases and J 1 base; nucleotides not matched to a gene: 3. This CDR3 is CASRGDRANTEAFF. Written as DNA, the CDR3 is TGTGCCAGCAGAGGGGACAGGGCGAACACTGAAGCTTTCTTT.

The CDR3 region has the DNA TGTGCCAGCAGCCGACACAGGGGTTACGAGCAGTACTTC. The encoded protein is CASSRHRGYEQYF. The rearrangement joins TRBV6-6 to TRBJ2-7; 7 bases are shared with TRBD1. With V trimmed by 6 bases and J by 4 bases, 6 bases remained unmatched. The CDR3 spans 13 residues. Germline V gives CDR1 MNHNY, CDR2 SVGAGI (reference sequence).

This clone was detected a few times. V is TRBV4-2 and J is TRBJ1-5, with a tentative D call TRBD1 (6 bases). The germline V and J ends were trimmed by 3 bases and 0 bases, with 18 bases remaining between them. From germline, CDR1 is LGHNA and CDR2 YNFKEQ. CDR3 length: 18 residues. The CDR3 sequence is CASSHLTGGRYSNQPQHF. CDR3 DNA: TGTGCCAGCAGCCACCTCACGGGGGGCCGGTATAGCAATCAGCCCCAGCATTTT.

The CDR3 region has the DNA TGTGCCAGCAGCCAAGGCAGGGGGCCCGCTAATGAAAAACTGTTTTTT. Residues: CASSQGRGPANEKLFF. The chain joins TRBV4-2 to TRBJ1-4, with 8 bases that match TRBD1. Trimming cost V 1 base and J 3 bases; bases outside gene matches: 4. Looked up from germline, CDR1 is LGHNA and CDR2 is YNFKEQ. This CDR3 has 16 residues.

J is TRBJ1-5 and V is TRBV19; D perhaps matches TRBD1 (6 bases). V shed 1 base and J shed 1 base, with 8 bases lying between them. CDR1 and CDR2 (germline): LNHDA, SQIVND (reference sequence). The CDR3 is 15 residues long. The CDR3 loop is CASSIGRGSNQPQHF. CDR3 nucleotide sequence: TGTGCCAGTAGTATAGGGAGGGGGAGCAATCAGCCCCAGCATTTT.

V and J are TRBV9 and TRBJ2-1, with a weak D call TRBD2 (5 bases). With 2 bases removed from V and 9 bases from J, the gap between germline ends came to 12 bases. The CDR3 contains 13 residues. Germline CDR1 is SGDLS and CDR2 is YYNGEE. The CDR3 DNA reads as TGTGCCAGCAGCGTCTTAGGAGGCAGTGAGCAGTTCTTC. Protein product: CASSVLGGSEQFF. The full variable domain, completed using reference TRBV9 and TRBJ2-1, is DSGVTQTPKHLITATGQRVTLRCSPRSGDLSVYWYQQSLDQGLQFLIQYYNGEERAKGNILERFSAQQFPDLHSELNLSSLELGDSALYFCASSVLGGSEQFFGPGTRLTVL.

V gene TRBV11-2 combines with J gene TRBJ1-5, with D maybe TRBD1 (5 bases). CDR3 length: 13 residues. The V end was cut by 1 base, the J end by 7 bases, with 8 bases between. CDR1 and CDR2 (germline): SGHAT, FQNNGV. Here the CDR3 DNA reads TGTGCCAGCAGCTTAGGGGACCTACAGCCCCAGCATTTT. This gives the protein CASSLGDLQPQHF.

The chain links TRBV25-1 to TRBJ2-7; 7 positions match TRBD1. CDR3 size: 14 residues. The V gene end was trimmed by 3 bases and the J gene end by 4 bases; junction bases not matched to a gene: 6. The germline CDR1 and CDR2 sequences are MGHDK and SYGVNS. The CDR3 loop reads CASSDRQGRYEQYF. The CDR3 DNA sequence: TGTGCCAGCAGTGACCGACAGGGTAGGTACGAGCAGTACTTC.

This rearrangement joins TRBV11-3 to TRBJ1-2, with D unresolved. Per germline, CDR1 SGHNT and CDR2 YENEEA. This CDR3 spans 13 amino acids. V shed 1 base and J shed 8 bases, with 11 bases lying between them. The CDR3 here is CASSLASMGGYTF. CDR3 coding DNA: TGTGCCAGCAGCTTAGCCTCGATGGGAGGCTACACCTTC.

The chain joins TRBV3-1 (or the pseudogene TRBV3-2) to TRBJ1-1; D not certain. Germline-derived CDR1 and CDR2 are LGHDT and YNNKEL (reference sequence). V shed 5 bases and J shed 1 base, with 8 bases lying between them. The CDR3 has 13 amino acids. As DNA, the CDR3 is TGTGCCAGCAGCGTACAGAGGAACACTGAAGCTTTCTTT. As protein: CASSVQRNTEAFF.

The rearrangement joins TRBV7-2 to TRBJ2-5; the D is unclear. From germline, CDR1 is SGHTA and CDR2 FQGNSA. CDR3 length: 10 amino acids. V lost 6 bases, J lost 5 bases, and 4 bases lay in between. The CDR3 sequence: CASRVETQYF. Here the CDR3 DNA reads TGTGCCAGCAGGGTGGAGACCCAGTACTTC. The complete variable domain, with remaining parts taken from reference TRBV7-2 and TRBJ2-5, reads GAGVSQSPSNKVTEKGKDVELRCDPISGHTALYWYRQSLGQGLEFLIYFQGNSAPDKSGLPSDRFSAERTGGSVSTLTIQRTQQEDSAVYLCASRVETQYFGPGTRLLVL.

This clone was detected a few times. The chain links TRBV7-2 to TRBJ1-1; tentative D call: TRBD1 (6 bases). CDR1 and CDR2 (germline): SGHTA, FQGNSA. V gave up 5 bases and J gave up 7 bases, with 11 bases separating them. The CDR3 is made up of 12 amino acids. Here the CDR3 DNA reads TGTGCCAGCAGCATCACAGGGATTGAAGCTTTCTTT. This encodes CASSITGIEAFF.

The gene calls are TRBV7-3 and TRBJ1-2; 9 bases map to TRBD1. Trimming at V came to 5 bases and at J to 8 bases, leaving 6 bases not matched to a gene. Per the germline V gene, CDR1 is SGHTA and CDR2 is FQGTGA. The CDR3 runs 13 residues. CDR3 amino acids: CASSNRDRDGYTF. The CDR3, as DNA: TGTGCCAGCAGCAACCGGGACAGGGACGGCTACACCTTC.

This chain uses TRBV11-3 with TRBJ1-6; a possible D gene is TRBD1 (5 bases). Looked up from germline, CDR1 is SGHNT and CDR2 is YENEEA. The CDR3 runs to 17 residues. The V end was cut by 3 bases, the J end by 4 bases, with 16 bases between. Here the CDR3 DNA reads TGTGCCAGCAGCTTGGGCCCGGGGGAACGATATAATTCACCCCTCCACTTT. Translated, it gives CASSLGPGERYNSPLHF.

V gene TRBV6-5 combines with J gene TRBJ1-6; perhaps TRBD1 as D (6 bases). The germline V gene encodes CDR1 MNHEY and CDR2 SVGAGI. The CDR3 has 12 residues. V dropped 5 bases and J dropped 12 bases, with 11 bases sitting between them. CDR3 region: CASSPLRGPLHF. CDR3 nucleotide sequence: TGTGCCAGCAGTCCACTCAGGGGACCCCTCCACTTT.

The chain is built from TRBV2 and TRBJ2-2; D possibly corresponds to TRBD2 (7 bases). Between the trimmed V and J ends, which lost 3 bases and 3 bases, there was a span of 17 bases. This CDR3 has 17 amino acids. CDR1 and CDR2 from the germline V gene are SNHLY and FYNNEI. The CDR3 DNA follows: TGTGCCAGCAGTGAGAAACTTCGGGGGGCGGACACCGGGGAGCTGTTTTTT. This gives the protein CASSEKLRGADTGELFF.

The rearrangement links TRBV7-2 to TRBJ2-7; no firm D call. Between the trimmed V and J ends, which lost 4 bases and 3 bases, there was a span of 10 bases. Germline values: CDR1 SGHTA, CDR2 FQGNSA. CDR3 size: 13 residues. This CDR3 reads CASSSQTFYEQYF. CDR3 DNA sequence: TGTGCCAGCAGCTCCCAAACCTTCTACGAGCAGTACTTC.

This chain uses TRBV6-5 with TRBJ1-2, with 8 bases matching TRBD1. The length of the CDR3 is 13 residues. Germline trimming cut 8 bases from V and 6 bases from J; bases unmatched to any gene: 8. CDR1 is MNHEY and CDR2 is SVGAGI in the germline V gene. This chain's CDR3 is CASCPDRGHGYTF. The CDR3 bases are TGTGCCAGCTGTCCAGACAGGGGACATGGCTACACCTTC.

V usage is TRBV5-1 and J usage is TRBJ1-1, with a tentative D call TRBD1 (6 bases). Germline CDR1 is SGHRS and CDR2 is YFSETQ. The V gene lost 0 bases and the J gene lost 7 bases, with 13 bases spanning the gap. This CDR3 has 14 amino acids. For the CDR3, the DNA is TGCGCCAGCAGCTTGGTTTCGGAGGGGGGTGAAGCTTTCTTT. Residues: CASSLVSEGGEAFF.

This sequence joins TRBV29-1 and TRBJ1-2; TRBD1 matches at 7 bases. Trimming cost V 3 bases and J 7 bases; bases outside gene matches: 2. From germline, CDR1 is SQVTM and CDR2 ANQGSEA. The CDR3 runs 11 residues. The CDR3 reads CSVEDRSGYTF. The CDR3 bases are TGCAGCGTTGAGGACAGGTCTGGCTACACCTTC.

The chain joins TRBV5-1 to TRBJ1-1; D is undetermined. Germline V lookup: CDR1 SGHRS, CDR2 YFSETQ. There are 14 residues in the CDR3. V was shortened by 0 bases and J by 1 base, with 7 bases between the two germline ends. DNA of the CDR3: TGCGCCAGCAGCTTGGAAGGACGGAACACTGAAGCTTTCTTT. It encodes CASSLEGRNTEAFF.